A selection of T cell receptor beta chains follows, all from one sample in a study of T cells in Graves' hyperthyroidism and ophthalmopathy. Each CDR3 protein gets one entry after TCRdb re-called the multiplex PCR reads with MiXCR. This table has a few hundred thousand distinct CDR3 sequences, roughly 25% appearing once. Sequenced input: blood. All receptors come from a man aged 50 or older with Graves' hyperthyroidism. CDR3s include the opening cysteine and the closing phenylalanine or tryptophan. The order of the fields is D gene, clone size, V gene, J gene, CDR3 protein, CDR3 DNA. The D gene is left open where the match is weak. Only some rows state a clone size, as once, few, many or a class for expanded clones.

d_call: TRBD1; clone_size: many; v_call: TRBV25-1; j_call: TRBJ2-3; cdr3_aa: CASSESPLGQGITDTQYF; cdr3_nt: TGTGCCAGCAGTGAAAGCCCCCTCGGACAGGGGATCACAGATACGCAGTATTTT
d_call: -; clone_size: few; v_call: TRBV19; j_call: TRBJ1-5; cdr3_aa: CASSIVGEQINQPQHF; cdr3_nt: TGTGCCAGTAGTATAGTAGGAGAGCAGATCAATCAGCCCCAGCATTTT
d_call: -; clone_size: many; v_call: TRBV29-1; j_call: TRBJ1-2; cdr3_aa: CSAGEYGYTF; cdr3_nt: TGCAGCGCTGGGGAGTATGGCTACACCTTC
d_call: -; clone_size: -; v_call: TRBV5-1; j_call: TRBJ2-2; cdr3_aa: CASSLYRGPGAGELFF; cdr3_nt: TGCGCCAGCAGCTTGTACCGGGGGCCCGGGGCCGGGGAGCTGTTTTTT
d_call: -; clone_size: few; v_call: TRBV11-2; j_call: TRBJ2-5; cdr3_aa: CASSLVRQVQETQYF; cdr3_nt: TGTGCCAGCAGCTTAGTCCGACAGGTCCAAGAGACCCAGTACTTC
d_call: -; clone_size: -; v_call: TRBV19; j_call: TRBJ1-6; cdr3_aa: CASSRDSFFNSPLHF; cdr3_nt: TGTGCCAGTAGTCGCGACAGCTTTTTCAATTCACCCCTCCACTTT
d_call: -; clone_size: few; v_call: TRBV10-3; j_call: TRBJ2-7; cdr3_aa: CAISRDTLIEQYF; cdr3_nt: TGTGCCATCAGCCGGGACACCTTAATCGAGCAGTACTTC
d_call: -; clone_size: few; v_call: TRBV29-1; j_call: TRBJ2-3; cdr3_aa: CSVSSYTGDTQYF; cdr3_nt: TGCAGCGTCTCATCTTACACCGGAGATACGCAGTATTTT
d_call: TRBD2; clone_size: many; v_call: TRBV3-1; j_call: TRBJ2-1; cdr3_aa: CASSQQTSGRAYNEQFF; cdr3_nt: TGTGCCAGCAGCCAGCAGACTAGCGGGAGAGCCTACAATGAGCAGTTCTTC
d_call: -; clone_size: -; v_call: TRBV7-8; j_call: TRBJ2-1; cdr3_aa: CASSLGVTPGNEQFF; cdr3_nt: TGTGCCAGCAGCCTAGGGGTCACCCCTGGGAATGAGCAGTTCTTC
d_call: -; clone_size: -; v_call: TRBV27; j_call: TRBJ1-5; cdr3_aa: CASSFQGSNQPQHF; cdr3_nt: TGTGCCAGCAGTTTTCAAGGGAGCAATCAGCCCCAGCATTTT
d_call: TRBD2; clone_size: many; v_call: TRBV18; j_call: TRBJ2-3; cdr3_aa: CASAGGTADTQYF; cdr3_nt: TGTGCCAGCGCGGGAGGAACCGCAGATACGCAGTATTTT
d_call: TRBD2; clone_size: -; v_call: TRBV6-4; j_call: TRBJ2-5; cdr3_aa: CASSHRLAGAQYF; cdr3_nt: TGTGCCAGCAGTCACCGACTAGCGGGTGCCCAGTACTTC
d_call: -; clone_size: -; v_call: TRBV3-1; j_call: TRBJ2-1; cdr3_aa: CASRDGRYNEQFF; cdr3_nt: TGTGCCAGCAGGGACGGTCGCTACAATGAGCAGTTCTTC
d_call: TRBD1; clone_size: many; v_call: TRBV7-9; j_call: TRBJ2-5; cdr3_aa: CASSLVGTGAHQETQYF; cdr3_nt: TGTGCCAGCAGCTTAGTAGGGACAGGGGCCCACCAAGAGACCCAGTACTTC
d_call: -; clone_size: -; v_call: TRBV5-5; j_call: TRBJ2-1; cdr3_aa: CASQPEQGSYNEQFF; cdr3_nt: TGTGCCAGCCAGCCTGAACAGGGATCCTACAATGAGCAGTTCTTC
d_call: -; clone_size: -; v_call: TRBV18; j_call: TRBJ2-5; cdr3_aa: CASSPVYREPETQYF; cdr3_nt: TGTGCCAGCTCACCGGTATACAGGGAACCGGAGACCCAGTACTTC
d_call: TRBD1; clone_size: few; v_call: TRBV20-1; j_call: TRBJ1-2; cdr3_aa: CSARDRPGQTNYGYTF; cdr3_nt: TGCAGTGCTAGAGATAGGCCGGGACAGACCAACTATGGCTACACCTTC
d_call: -; clone_size: -; v_call: TRBV2; j_call: TRBJ2-3; cdr3_aa: CASSTGRGSTDTQYF; cdr3_nt: TGTGCCAGCAGTACAGGACGGGGGAGCACAGATACGCAGTATTTT
d_call: TRBD1; clone_size: few; v_call: TRBV6-1; j_call: TRBJ1-5; cdr3_aa: CASSGPGQAQPQHF; cdr3_nt: TGTGCCAGCAGCGGACCGGGACAGGCCCAGCCCCAGCATTTT
d_call: TRBD1; clone_size: many; v_call: TRBV3-1; j_call: TRBJ1-1; cdr3_aa: CASSQGDRGLLNTEAFF; cdr3_nt: TGTGCCAGCAGCCAAGGGGACAGGGGGCTCTTGAACACTGAAGCTTTCTTT
d_call: -; clone_size: -; v_call: TRBV5-1; j_call: TRBJ2-7; cdr3_aa: CASSLLVDEQYF; cdr3_nt: TGCGCCAGCAGCTTGCTTGTGGACGAGCAGTACTTC
d_call: -; clone_size: few; v_call: TRBV12-3/TRBV12-4; j_call: TRBJ1-2; cdr3_aa: CASSSPTEGYGYTF; cdr3_nt: TGTGCCAGCAGTTCCCCGACGGAGGGGTATGGCTACACCTTC